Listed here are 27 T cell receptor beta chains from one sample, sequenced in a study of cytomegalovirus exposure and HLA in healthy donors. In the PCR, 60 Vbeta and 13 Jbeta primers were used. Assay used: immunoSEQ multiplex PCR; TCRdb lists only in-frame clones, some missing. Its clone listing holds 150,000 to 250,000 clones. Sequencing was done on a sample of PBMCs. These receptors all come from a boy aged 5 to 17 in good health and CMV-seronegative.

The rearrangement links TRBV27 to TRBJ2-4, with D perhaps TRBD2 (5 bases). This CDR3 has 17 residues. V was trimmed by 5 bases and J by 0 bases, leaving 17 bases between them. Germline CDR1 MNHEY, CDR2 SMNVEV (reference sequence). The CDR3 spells CASSPTVGELAKNIQYF. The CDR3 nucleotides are TGTGCCAGCAGTCCTACCGTCGGGGAACTAGCCAAAAACATTCAGTACTTC.

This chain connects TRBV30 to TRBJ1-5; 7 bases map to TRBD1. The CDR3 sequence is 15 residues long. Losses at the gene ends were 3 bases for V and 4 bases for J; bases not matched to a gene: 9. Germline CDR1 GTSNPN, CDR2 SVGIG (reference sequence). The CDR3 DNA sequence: TGTGCCTGGAGCTACCGGGACAGCTTAAATCAGCCCCAGCATTTT. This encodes CAWSYRDSLNQPQHF.

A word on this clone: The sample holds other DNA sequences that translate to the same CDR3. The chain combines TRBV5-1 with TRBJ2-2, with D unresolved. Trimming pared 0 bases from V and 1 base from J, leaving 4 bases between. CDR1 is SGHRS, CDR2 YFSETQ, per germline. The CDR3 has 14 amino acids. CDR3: CASSLGQNTGELFF. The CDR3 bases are TGCGCCAGCAGCTTGGGGCAGAACACCGGGGAGCTGTTTTTT.

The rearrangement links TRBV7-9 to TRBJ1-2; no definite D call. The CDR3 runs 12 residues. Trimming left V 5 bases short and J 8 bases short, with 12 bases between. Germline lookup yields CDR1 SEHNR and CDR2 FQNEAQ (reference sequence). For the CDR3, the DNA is TGTGCCAGCAGCGCGGAGGGCGGAGGCTACACCTTC. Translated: CASSAEGGGYTF.

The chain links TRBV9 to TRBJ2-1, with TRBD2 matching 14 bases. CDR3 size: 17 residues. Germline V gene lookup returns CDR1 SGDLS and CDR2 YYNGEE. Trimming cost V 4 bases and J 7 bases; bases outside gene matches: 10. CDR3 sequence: CASSPRTSGGRRNEQFF. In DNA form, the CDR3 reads TGTGCCAGCAGCCCCCGGACTAGCGGGGGGCGGAGGAATGAGCAGTTCTTC.

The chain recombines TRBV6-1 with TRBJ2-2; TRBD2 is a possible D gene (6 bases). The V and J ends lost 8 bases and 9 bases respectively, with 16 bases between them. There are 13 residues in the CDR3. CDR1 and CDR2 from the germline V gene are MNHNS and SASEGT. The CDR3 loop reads CASVRRGARELFF. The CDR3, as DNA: TGTGCCAGCGTTCGGAGGGGCGCGAGGGAGCTGTTTTTT.

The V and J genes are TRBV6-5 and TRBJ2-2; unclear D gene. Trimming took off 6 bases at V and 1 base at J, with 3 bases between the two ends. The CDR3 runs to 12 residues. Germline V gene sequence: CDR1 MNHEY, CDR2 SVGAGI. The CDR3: CASSVNTGELFF. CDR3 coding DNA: TGTGCCAGCAGCGTGAACACCGGGGAGCTGTTTTTT.

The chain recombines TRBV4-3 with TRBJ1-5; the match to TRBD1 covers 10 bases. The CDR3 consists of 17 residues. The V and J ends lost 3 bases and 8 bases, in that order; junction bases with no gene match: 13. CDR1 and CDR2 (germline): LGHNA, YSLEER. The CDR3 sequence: CASSHAWTGGLEEPQHF. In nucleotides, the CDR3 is TGCGCCAGCAGCCATGCTTGGACAGGGGGTTTGGAGGAGCCCCAGCATTTT.

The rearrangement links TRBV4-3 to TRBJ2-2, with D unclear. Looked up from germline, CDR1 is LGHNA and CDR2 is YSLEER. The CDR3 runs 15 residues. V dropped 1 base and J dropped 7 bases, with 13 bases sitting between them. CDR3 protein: CASSQGGGQYGELFF. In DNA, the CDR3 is TGCGCCAGCAGCCAAGGAGGCGGTCAGTACGGGGAGCTGTTTTTT.

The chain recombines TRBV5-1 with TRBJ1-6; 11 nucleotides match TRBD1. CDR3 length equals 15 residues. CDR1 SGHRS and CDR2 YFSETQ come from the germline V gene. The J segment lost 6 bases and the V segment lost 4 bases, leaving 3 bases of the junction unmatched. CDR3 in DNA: TGCGCCAGCAGCGGAGGGACAGGGGGTAATTCACCCCTCCACTTT. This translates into CASSGGTGGNSPLHF.

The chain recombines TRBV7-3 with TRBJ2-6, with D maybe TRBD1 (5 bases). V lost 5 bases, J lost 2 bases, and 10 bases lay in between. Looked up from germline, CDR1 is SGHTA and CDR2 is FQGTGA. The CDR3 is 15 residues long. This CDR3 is CASSPGQAGANVLTF. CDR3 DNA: TGTGCCAGCAGCCCTGGACAAGCTGGGGCCAACGTCCTGACTTTC.

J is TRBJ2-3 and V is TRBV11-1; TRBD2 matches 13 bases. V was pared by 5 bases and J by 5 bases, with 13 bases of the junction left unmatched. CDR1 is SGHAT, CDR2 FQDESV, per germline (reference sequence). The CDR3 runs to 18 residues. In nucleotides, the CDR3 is TGTGCCAGCAGCGCAATAACCGGGACTAGCGGGGTATTAGATACGCAGTATTTT. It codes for CASSAITGTSGVLDTQYF.

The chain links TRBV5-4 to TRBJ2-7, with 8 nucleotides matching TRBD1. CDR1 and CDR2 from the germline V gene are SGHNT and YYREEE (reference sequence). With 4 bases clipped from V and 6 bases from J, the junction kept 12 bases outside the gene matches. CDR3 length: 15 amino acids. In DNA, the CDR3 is TGTGCCAGCAGCGGACGACAGGGGCAGTCTTCCGAGCAGTACTTC. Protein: CASSGRQGQSSEQYF.

Here the CDR3 DNA reads TGTGCCAGCAGTCTTACTCTCGGAGGGGCCCAGTACTTC. Its translation is CASSLTLGGAQYF. The chain couples TRBV6-4 to TRBJ2-5; D possibly corresponds to TRBD2 (6 bases). CDR1 is MRHNA, CDR2 SNTAGT, per germline. V dropped 5 bases and J dropped 9 bases, with 16 bases sitting between them. The CDR3 is 13 amino acids.

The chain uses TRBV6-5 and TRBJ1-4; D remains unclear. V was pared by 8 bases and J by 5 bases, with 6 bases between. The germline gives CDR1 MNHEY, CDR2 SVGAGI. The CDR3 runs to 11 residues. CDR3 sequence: CASRENEKLFF. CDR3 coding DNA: TGTGCCAGCCGGGAGAATGAAAAACTGTTTTTT.

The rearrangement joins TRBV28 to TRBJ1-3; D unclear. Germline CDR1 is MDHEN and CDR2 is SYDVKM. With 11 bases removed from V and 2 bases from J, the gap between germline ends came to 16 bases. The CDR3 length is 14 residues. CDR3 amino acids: CAVTGGRPGNTIYF. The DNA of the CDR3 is TGTGCCGTAACCGGAGGTCGGCCTGGAAACACCATATATTTT.

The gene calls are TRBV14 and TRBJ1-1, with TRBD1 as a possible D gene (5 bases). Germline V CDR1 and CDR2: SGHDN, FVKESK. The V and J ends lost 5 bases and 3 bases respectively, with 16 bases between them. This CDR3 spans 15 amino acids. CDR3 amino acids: CASSKAGGRYTEAFF. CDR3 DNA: TGTGCCAGCAGCAAAGCCGGGGGACGCTACACTGAAGCTTTCTTT.

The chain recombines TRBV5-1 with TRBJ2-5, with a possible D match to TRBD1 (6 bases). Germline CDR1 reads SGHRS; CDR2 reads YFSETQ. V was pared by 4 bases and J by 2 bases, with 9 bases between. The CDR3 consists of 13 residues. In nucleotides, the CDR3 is TGCGCCAGCAGCAACACAGGGCAAGAGACCCAGTACTTC. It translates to CASSNTGQETQYF.

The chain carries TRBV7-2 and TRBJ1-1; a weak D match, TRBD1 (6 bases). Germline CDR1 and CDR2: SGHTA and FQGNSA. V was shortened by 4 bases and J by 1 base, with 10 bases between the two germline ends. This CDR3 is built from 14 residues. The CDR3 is CASSSYRENTEAFF. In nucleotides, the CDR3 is TGTGCCAGCAGCTCATACAGGGAGAACACTGAAGCTTTCTTT.

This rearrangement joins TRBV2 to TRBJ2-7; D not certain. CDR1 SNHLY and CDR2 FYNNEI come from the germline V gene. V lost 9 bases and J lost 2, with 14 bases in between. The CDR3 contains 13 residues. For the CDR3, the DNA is TGTGCCAGTCATCTCAGTGGGCCCTACGAGCAGTACTTC. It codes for CASHLSGPYEQYF. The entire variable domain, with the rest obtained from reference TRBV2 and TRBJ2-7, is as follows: EPEVTQTPSHQVTQMGQEVILRCVPISNHLYFYWYRQILGQKVEFLVSFYNNEISEKSEIFDDQFSVERPDGSNFTLKIRSTKLEDSAMYFCASHLSGPYEQYFGPGTRLTVT.

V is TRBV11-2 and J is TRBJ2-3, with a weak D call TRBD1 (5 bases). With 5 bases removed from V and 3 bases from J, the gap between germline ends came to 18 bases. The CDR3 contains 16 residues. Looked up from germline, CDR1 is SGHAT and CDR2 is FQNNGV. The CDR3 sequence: CASSLDSGRLTDTQYF. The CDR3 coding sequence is TGTGCCAGCAGCCTTGATTCAGGGCGGTTAACAGATACGCAGTATTTT.

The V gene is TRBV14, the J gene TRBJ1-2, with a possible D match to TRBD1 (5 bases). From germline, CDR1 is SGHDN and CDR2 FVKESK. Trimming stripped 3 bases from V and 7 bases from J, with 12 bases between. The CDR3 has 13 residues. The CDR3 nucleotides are TGTGCCAGCAGCCATACCAGGGAGGGTGGCTACACCTTC. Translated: CASSHTREGGYTF.

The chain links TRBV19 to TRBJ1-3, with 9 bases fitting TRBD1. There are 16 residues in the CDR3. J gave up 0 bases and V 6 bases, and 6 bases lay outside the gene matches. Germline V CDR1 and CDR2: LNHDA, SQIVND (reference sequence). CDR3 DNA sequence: TGTGCCAGTAGGAGACAGGGGGGGAGCTCTGGAAACACCATATATTTT. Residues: CASRRQGGSSGNTIYF.

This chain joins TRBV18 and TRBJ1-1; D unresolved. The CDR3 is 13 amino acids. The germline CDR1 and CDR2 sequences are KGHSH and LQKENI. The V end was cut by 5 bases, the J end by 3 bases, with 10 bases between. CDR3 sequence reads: CASSSYRDTEAFF. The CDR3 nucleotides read TGTGCCAGCTCAAGTTATCGGGACACTGAAGCTTTCTTT.

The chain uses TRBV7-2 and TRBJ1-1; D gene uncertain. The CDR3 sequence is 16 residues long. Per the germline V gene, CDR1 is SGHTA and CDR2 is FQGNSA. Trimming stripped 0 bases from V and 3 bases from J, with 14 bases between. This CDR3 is CASSLAYTQIYTEAFF. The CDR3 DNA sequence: TGTGCCAGCAGCTTAGCATACACACAAATTTACACTGAAGCTTTCTTT.

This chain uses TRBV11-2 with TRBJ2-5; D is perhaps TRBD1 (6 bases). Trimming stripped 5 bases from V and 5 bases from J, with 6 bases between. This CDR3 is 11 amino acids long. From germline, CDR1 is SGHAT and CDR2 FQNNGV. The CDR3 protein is CASSQGETQYF. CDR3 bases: TGTGCCAGCAGCCAGGGGGAGACCCAGTACTTC.

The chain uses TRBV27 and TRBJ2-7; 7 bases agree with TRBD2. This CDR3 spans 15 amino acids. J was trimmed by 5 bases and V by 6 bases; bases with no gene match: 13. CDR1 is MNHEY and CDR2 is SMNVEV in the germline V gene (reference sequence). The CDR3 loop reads CASSPWGGEGDEQYF. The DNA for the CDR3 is TGTGCCAGCAGCCCCTGGGGGGGTGAAGGAGACGAGCAGTACTTC.